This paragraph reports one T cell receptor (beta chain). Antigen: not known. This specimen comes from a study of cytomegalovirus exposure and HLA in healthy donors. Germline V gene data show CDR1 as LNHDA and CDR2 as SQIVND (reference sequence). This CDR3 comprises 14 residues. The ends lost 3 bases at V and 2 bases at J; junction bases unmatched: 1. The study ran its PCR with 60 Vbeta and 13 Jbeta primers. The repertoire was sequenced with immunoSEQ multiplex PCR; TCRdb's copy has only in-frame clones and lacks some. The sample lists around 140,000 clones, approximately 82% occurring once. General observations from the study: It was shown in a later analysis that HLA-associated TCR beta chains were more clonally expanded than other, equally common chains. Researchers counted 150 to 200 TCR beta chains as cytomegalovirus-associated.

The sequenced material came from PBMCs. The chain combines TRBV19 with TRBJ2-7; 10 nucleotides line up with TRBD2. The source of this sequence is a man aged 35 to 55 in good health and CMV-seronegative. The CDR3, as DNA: TGTGCCAGTAGTATCCTAGCGGGAGCCTACGAGCAGTACTTC. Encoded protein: CASSILAGAYEQYF.